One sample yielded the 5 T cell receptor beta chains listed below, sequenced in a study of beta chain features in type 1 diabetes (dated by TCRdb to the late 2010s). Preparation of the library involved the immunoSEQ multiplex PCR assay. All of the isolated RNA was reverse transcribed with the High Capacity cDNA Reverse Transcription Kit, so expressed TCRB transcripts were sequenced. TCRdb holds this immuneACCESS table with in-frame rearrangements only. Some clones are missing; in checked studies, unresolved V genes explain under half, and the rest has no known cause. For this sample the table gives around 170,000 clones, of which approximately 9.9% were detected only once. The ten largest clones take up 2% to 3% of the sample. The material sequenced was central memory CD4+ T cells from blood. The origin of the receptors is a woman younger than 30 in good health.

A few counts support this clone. CDR3 coding DNA: TGTGCCAGCAGTCAGGACAGGGGGCGGAATGAGCAGTTCTTC. Its translation: CASSQDRGRNEQFF. The genes are TRBV2 and TRBJ2-1; 11 bases line up with TRBD1. The germline V gene has CDR1 SNHLY and CDR2 FYNNEI. CDR3 size: 14 residues. Trimming removed 5 bases from V and 7 bases from J; junction bases left unmatched: 4.

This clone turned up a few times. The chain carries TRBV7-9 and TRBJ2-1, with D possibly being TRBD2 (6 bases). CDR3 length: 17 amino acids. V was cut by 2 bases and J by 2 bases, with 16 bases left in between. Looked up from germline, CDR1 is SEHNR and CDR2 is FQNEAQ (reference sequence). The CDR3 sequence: CASSLRAGPAAYNEQFF. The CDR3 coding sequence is TGTGCCAGCAGCTTAAGGGCGGGGCCCGCCGCCTACAATGAGCAGTTCTTC. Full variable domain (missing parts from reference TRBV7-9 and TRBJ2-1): DTGVSQNPRHKITKRGQNVTFRCDPISEHNRLYWYRQTLGQGPEFLTYFQNEAQLEKSRLLSDRFSAERPKGSFSTLEIQRTEQGDSAMYLCASSLRAGPAAYNEQFFGPGTRLTVL.

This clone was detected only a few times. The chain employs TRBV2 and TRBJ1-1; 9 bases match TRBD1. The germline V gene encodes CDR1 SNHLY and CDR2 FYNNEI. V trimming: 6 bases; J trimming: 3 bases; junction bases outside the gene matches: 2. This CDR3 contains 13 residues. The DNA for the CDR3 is TGTGCCAGCAGACGGGACAGGGACACTGAAGCTTTCTTT. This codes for CASRRDRDTEAFF.

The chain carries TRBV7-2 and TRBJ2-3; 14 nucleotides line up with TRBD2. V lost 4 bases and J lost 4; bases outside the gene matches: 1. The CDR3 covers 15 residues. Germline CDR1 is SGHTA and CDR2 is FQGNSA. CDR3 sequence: CASSSGLAGADTQYF. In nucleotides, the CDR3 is TGTGCCAGCAGCTCGGGACTAGCGGGGGCAGATACGCAGTATTTT.

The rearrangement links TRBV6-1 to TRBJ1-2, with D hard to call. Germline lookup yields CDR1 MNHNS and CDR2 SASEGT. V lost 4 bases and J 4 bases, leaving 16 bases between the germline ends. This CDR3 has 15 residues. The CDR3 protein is CASSGTLEVGYGYTF. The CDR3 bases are TGTGCCAGCAGTGGAACTCTGGAGGTCGGCTATGGCTACACCTTC.